This TCR beta chain was sequenced for a study of cytomegalovirus exposure and HLA in healthy donors. Looking at the study overall: When fewer than 500 donors were genotyped, over 80% of them were found to fall in the Caucasian-associated ancestry cluster. General study results and limits: In a later analysis, V- and J-gene trimming of beta chains associated with a DCLRE1C missense variant, replicated independently. A later analysis appeared to link common viral pathogens to several of the most significant clusters. Rarity characterized most TCR sequences, yet some public TCRs appeared in many donors.

13 Jbeta primers and 60 Vbeta primers were used for the PCR. The repertoire was sequenced with immunoSEQ multiplex PCR; TCRdb's copy has only in-frame clones and lacks some. In total, the table holds 100,000 to 150,000 clones. For this clone: Its antigen is still unknown.

The V end lost 0 bases, the J end lost 0 bases, and 11 bases lay between the germline ends. This CDR3 contains 16 residues. The sample taken for sequencing was PBMCs. The rearrangement uses TRBV23-1 and TRBJ1-1; no definite D call. TRBV23-1 is an ORF for which the function is uncertain. The receptor's source is a woman in her forties in good health and CMV-seronegative. CDR3 amino acids: CASSQSRGHLNTEAFF. The CDR3 DNA is TGCGCCAGCAGTCAATCCAGAGGTCATTTGAACACTGAAGCTTTCTTT.